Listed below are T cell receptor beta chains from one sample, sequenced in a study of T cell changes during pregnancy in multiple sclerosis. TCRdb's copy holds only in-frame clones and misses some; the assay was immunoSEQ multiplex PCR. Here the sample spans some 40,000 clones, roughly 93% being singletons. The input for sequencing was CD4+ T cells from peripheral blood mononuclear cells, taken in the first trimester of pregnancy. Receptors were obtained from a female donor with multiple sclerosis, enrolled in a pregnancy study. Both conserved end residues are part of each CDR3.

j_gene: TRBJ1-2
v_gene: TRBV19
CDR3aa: CASTGTGVHYGYTF

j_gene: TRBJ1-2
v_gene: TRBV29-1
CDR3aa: CSVDPGQVFYGYTF

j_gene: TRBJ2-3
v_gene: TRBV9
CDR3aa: CASSAGQGTDTQYF

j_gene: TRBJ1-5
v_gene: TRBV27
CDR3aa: CASSSDRGHQPQHF

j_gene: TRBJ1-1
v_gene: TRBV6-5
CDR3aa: CASSYGTRNTEAFF

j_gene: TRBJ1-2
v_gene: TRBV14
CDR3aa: CASSLIPTANYGYTF

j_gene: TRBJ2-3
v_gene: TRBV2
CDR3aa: CASITSGSSTDTQYF

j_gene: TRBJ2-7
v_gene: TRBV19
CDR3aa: CASSMKGSSGIPYEQYF

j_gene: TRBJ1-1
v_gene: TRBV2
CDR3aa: CASSVNRDGSTEAFF

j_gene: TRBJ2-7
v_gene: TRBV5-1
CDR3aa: CASSLRQGSYEQYF

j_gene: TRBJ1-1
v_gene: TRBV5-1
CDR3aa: CASSFNPGNTEAFF

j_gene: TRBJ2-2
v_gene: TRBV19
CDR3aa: CASSSSGASGELFF

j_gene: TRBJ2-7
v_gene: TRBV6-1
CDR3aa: CASSDGGLSYEQYF

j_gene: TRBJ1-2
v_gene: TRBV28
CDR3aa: CASSSPGGAGYGYTF

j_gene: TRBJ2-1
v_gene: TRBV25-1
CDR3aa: CASSEVLGGYNEQFF

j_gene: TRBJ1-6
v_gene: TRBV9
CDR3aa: CASSVGETGVSPLHF

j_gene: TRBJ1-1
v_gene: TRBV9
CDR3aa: CASSEEGGQAFF

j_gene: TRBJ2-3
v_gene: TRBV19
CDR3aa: CASSNRGWADTQYF

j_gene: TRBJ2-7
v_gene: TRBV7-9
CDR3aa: CASSLPETGNEQYF

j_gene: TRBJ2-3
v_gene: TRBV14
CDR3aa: CASSLGRDPTDTQYF

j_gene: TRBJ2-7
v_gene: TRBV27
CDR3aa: CASSLSSRGHGRYEQYF

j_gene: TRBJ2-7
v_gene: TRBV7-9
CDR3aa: CASSFGTSGKGSYEQYF

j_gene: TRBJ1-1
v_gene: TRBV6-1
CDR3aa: CASSELRGNTEAFF

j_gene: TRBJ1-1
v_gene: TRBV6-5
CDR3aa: CASSYTDRHPRYF

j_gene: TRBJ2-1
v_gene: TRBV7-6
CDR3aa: CASSLVGLAAYEQFF

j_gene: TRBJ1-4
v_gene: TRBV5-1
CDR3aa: CASREGAPNEKLFF

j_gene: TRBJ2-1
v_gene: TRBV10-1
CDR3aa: CASRGLLGLNEQFF